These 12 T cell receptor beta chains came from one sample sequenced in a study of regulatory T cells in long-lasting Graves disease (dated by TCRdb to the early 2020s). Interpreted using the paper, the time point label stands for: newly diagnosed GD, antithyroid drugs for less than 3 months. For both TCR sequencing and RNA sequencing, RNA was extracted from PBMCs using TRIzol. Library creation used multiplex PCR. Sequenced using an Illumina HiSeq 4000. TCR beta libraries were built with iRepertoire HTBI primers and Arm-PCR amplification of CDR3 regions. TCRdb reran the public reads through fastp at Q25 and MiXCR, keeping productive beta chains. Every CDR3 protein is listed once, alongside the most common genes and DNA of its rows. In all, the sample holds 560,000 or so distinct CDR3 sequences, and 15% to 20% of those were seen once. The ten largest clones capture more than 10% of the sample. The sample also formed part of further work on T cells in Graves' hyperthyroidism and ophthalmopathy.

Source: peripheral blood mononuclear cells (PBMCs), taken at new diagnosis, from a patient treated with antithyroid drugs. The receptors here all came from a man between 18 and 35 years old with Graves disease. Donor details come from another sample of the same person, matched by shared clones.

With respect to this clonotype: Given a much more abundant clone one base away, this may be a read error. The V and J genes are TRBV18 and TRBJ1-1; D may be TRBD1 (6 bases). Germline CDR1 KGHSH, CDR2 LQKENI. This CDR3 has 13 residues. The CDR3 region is CASTRGPNTEASF. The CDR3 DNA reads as TGTGCCAGCACACGGGGGCCCAACACTGAAGCTTCCTTT. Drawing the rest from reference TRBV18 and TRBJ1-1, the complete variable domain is NAGVMQNPRHLVRRRGQEARLRCSPMKGHSHVYWYRQLPEEGLKFMVYLQKENIIDESGMPKERFSAEFPKEGPSILRIQQVVRGDSAAYFCASTRGPNTEASFGQGTRLTVV.

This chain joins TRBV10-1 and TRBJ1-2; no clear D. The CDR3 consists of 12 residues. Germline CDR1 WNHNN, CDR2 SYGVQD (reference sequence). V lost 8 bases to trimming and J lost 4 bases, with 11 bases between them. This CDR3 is CASPRGTYGYTF. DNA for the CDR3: TGCGCCAGCCCGAGAGGTACCTATGGCTACACCTTC.

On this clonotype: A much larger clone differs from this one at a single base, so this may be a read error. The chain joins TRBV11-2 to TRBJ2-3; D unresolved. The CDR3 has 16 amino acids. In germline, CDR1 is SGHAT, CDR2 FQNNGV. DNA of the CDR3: TGTGCCAGCAGGTTAGATGAGGCAGCCCAGCCAGATACGCAGTATTTT. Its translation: CASRLDEAAQPDTQYF.

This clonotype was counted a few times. The CDR3 region has the DNA TGTGCCAGCAGCACTACCGGACAGGGTGCTGGAGAGACCCAGTACTTC. Translating gives CASSTTGQGAGETQYF. The chain employs TRBV7-3 and TRBJ2-3, with TRBD1 identical over 8 bases. The better agreement between TRBJ2-5 and the DNA end casts doubt on the J call. This CDR3 is built from 16 residues. The germline gives CDR1 SGHTA, CDR2 FQGTGA.

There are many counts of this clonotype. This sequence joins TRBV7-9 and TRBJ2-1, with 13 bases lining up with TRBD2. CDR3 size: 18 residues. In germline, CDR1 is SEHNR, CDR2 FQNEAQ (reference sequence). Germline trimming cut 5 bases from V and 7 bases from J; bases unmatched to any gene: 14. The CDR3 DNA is TGTGCCAGCAGCCTACCCCACGGAGGGACTAGCGGGGAAAATGAGCAGTTCTTC. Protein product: CASSLPHGGTSGENEQFF.

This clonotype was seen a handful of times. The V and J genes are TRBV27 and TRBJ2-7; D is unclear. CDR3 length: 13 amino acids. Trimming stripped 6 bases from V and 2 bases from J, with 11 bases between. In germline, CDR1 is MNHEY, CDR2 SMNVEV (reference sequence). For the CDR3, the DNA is TGTGCCAGCAGCTTGAAGGCGGCCTACGAGCAGTACTTC. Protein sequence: CASSLKAAYEQYF.

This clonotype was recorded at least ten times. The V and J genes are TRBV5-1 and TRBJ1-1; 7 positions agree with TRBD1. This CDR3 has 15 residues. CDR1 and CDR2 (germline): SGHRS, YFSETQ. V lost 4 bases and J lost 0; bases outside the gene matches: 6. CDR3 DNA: TGCGCCAGCAGCCAAGGGGGCGAGGTGAACACTGAAGCTTTCTTT. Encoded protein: CASSQGGEVNTEAFF.

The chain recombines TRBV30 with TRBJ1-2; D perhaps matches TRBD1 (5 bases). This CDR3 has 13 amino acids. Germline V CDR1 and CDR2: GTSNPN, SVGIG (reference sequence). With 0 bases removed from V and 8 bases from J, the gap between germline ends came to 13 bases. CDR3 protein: CAWSVGVRDGYTF. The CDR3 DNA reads TGTGCCTGGAGTGTGGGGGTCCGGGACGGCTACACCTTC.

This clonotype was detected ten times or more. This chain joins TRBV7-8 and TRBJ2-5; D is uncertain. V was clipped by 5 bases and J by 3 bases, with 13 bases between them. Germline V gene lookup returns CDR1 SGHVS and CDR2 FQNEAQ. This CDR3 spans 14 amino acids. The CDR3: CASSPLVGEETQYF. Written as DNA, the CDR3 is TGTGCCAGCAGCCCCCTGGTTGGGGAAGAGACCCAGTACTTC.

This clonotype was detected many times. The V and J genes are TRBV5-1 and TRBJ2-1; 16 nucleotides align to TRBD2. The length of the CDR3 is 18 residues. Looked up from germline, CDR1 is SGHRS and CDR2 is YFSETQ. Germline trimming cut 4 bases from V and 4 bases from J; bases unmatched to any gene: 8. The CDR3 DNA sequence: TGCGCCAGCAGCCTGGGGACTAGCGGGAGGGCCGGGTACAATGAGCAGTTCTTC. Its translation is CASSLGTSGRAGYNEQFF.

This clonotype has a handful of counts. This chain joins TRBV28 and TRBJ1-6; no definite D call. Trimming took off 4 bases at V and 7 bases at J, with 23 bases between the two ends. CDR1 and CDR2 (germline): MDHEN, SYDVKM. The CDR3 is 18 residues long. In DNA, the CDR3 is TGTGCCAGCAGTTCCCTAAACCCCAGCGGAAGGCGAAATTCACCCCTCCACTTT. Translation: CASSSLNPSGRRNSPLHF.

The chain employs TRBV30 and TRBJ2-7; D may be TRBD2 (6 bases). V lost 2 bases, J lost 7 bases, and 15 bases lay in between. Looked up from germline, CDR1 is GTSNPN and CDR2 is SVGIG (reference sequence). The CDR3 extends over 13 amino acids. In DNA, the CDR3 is TGTGCCTGGAGTTTGGGGGGTGCAGGGGAGCAGTACTTC. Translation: CAWSLGGAGEQYF.